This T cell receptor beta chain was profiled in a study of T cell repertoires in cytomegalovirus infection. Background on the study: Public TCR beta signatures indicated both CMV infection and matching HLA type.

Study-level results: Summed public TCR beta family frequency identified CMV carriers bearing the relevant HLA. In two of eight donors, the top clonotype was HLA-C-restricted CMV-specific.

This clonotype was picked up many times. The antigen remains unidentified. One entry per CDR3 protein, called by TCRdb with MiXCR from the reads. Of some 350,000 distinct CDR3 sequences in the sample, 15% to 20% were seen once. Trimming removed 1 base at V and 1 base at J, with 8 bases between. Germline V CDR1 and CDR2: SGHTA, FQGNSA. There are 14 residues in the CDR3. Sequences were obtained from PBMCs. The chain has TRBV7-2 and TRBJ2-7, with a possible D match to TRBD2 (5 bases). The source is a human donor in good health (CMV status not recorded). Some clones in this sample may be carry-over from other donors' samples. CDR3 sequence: CASSLDRTSYEQYF. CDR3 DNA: TGTGCCAGCAGCTTAGACCGGACTTCCTACGAGCAGTACTTC.